Below, 7 T cell receptor beta chains from the same sample are listed, as sequenced in a study of cytomegalovirus exposure and HLA in healthy donors. The PCR employed 60 Vbeta primers together with 13 Jbeta primers. Libraries were prepared by immunoSEQ multiplex PCR; TCRdb keeps only in-frame clonotypes and omits some of them. The profile shows under 200,000 clones, around 74% of them singletons. The material sequenced was PBMCs. All receptors come from a female donor in good health and CMV-seronegative.

V usage is TRBV2 and J usage is TRBJ2-3; tentative D call: TRBD1 (6 bases). There are 14 residues in the CDR3. Germline loops: CDR1 SNHLY, CDR2 FYNNEI. V shed 10 bases and J shed 0 bases, with 14 bases lying between them. CDR3 in DNA: TGTGCCACAAAGACAGGTTTTAGCACAGATACGCAGTATTTT. This encodes CATKTGFSTDTQYF.

The chain joins TRBV19 to TRBJ2-7; 12 bases are shared with TRBD2. The junction had 0 bases not matched to a gene; V was cut back by 3 bases and J by 3 bases. CDR3 length equals 14 residues. In germline, CDR1 is LNHDA, CDR2 SQIVND (reference sequence). The CDR3 region has the DNA TGTGCCAGTAGTATGACTAGCGGGGGCTACGAGCAGTACTTC. Amino acids: CASSMTSGGYEQYF. Combining the CDR3 with reference TRBV19 and TRBJ2-7 gives the whole variable domain DGGITQSPKYLFRKEGQNVTLSCEQNLNHDAMYWYRQDPGQGLRLIYYSQIVNDFQKGDIAEGYSVSREKKESFPLTVTSAQKNPTAFYLCASSMTSGGYEQYFGPGTRLTVT.

This clone was recorded a few times. This chain connects TRBV5-1 to TRBJ2-3; possible D gene TRBD2, 6 bases. This CDR3 comprises 15 residues. Trimming took 0 bases from V and 5 from J, leaving 13 bases between them. Germline loops: CDR1 SGHRS, CDR2 YFSETQ. The CDR3 DNA reads TGCGCCAGCAGCTTGGGTGGTTCGGGAGAAGATACGCAGTATTTT. Amino acid sequence: CASSLGGSGEDTQYF.

The chain is built from TRBV6-4 and TRBJ2-3; D unresolved. V dropped 4 bases and J dropped 0 bases, with 8 bases sitting between them. The CDR3 consists of 14 residues. The V gene's germline CDR1 is MRHNA and CDR2 SNTAGT. The CDR3 DNA reads as TGTGCCAGCAGTGTGGCAGTGAGCACAGATACGCAGTATTTT. Translation: CASSVAVSTDTQYF.

The V and J genes are TRBV9 and TRBJ2-3, with 14 bases that match TRBD2. V shed 4 bases and J 7 bases; nucleotides not matched to a gene: 8. The CDR3 is made up of 16 amino acids. The V gene's germline CDR1 is SGDLS and CDR2 YYNGEE. The CDR3 sequence: CASSPRLAGGPYTQYF. The CDR3 region has the DNA TGTGCCAGCAGCCCAAGACTAGCGGGGGGGCCGTATACGCAGTATTTT.

The chain joins TRBV27 to TRBJ1-5; 9 positions agree with TRBD1. The CDR3 spans 14 residues. CDR1 and CDR2 (germline): MNHEY, SMNVEV (reference sequence). V was clipped by 3 bases and J by 7 bases; unmatched bases: 4. The CDR3 spells CASSFRTGAQPQHF. As DNA, the CDR3 is TGTGCCAGCAGTTTCAGGACAGGGGCCCAGCCCCAGCATTTT.

The V and J genes are TRBV9 and TRBJ1-4; D remains unclear. Germline-derived CDR1 and CDR2 are SGDLS and YYNGEE. V was cut by 4 bases and J by 0 bases, with 22 bases left in between. The length of the CDR3 is 19 residues. CDR3 sequence: CASSPRGWVGIATNEKLFF. For the CDR3, the DNA is TGTGCCAGCAGCCCCCGAGGATGGGTCGGTATAGCAACTAATGAAAAACTGTTTTTT. The whole variable domain, filled in from reference TRBV9 and TRBJ1-4, reads DSGVTQTPKHLITATGQRVTLRCSPRSGDLSVYWYQQSLDQGLQFLIQYYNGEERAKGNILERFSAQQFPDLHSELNLSSLELGDSALYFCASSPRGWVGIATNEKLFFGSGTQLSVL.